A single sample is the source of the 23 T cell receptor beta chains below, sequenced in a study of response to subunit inactivated influenza vaccine. A single record per CDR3 protein comes from TCRdb applying MiXCR to the RT-PCR reads. In the table there are 400,000 to 550,000 distinct CDR3 sequences, roughly 27% of which are singletons. Here the sequenced sample was CD4+ T cells sorted from PBMCs, taken more than 4 days after vaccination. The origin of the receptors is a man aged 50 or older who received an inactivated influenza vaccine.

There are a few counts of this clonotype. CDR3 amino acids: CASSLMPGGQETQYF. CDR3 DNA: TGCGCCAGCAGCTTGATGCCAGGGGGACAAGAGACCCAGTACTTC. J is TRBJ2-5 and V is TRBV5-1; TRBD1 matches 7 bases. Germline CDR1 and CDR2: SGHRS and YFSETQ. This CDR3 is 15 amino acids long. Germline trimming cut 1 base from V and 2 bases from J; bases unmatched to any gene: 5.

This clonotype was counted many times. The gene calls are TRBV5-1 and TRBJ1-6; TRBD1 aligns across 7 bases. From germline, CDR1 is SGHRS and CDR2 YFSETQ. This CDR3 contains 14 residues. The ends lost 4 bases at V and 4 bases at J; junction bases unmatched: 2. In DNA, the CDR3 is TGCGCCAGCAGCCCGGGACAGTATAATTCACCCCTCCACTTT. Encoded protein: CASSPGQYNSPLHF.

This chain connects TRBV4-3 to TRBJ2-5, with a weak D call TRBD2 (6 bases). V lost 0 bases to trimming and J lost 14 bases, with 16 bases between them. The CDR3 has 13 residues. Germline lookup yields CDR1 LGHNA and CDR2 YSLEER. The CDR3 protein is CASSQDFGGASYF. CDR3 coding DNA: TGCGCCAGCAGCCAAGATTTCGGCGGGGCCTCCTACTTC.

Only a few counts were recorded for this clonotype. This chain links TRBV6-1 with TRBJ2-5, with D uncertain. The CDR3 is made up of 15 amino acids. V was shortened by 2 bases and J by 1 base, with 11 bases between the two germline ends. Germline CDR1 and CDR2: MNHNS and SASEGT. The DNA for the CDR3 is TGTGCCAGCAGTGAACTGGACGGAAGCCAAGAGACCCAGTACTTC. This encodes CASSELDGSQETQYF.

This clonotype occurred a few times. The chain combines TRBV5-1 with TRBJ1-1; D remains unclear. The CDR3 contains 13 residues. The V and J ends lost 6 bases and 0 bases respectively, with 9 bases between them. Looked up from germline, CDR1 is SGHRS and CDR2 is YFSETQ. The CDR3 sequence: CASNPQMNTEAFF. The CDR3 region has the DNA TGCGCCAGCAACCCCCAAATGAACACTGAAGCTTTCTTT.

This clonotype was seen many times. The CDR3 region is CASSSLGLARNYEQYF. The DNA of the CDR3 is TGTGCCAGCAGTTCACTCGGACTAGCGAGGAATTACGAGCAGTACTTC. This chain uses TRBV6-2 or TRBV6-3 with TRBJ2-7; 9 positions agree with TRBD2. This CDR3 has 16 residues. Germline V lookup: CDR1 MNHEY, CDR2 SVGEGT. V lost 4 bases and J lost 4; bases outside the gene matches: 11.

The chain couples TRBV7-9 to TRBJ2-7, with 9 nucleotides matching TRBD1. Germline V lookup: CDR1 SEHNR, CDR2 FQNEAQ (reference sequence). This CDR3 contains 14 residues. J lost 5 bases, V lost 4 bases, and 6 bases had no gene match. DNA for the CDR3: TGTGCCAGCAGCTCAGACAGGGGGTACGACGAGCAGTACTTC. Translation gives CASSSDRGYDEQYF.

This clonotype was detected many times. The chain recombines TRBV5-5 with TRBJ1-1; tentative D call: TRBD1 (6 bases). Germline CDR1 and CDR2: SGHKS and YYEKEE (reference sequence). The CDR3 runs 14 residues. V lost 0 bases and J 5 bases, leaving 11 bases between the germline ends. The CDR3 spells CASSLGQGRTEAFF. The CDR3 coding sequence is TGTGCCAGCAGCTTGGGGCAGGGGAGGACTGAAGCTTTCTTT.

As regards this clonotype: A clone one base away is much larger, so this may be a read error. The gene calls are TRBV7-2 and TRBJ2-3; possible D gene TRBD2, 7 bases. Per germline, CDR1 SGHTA and CDR2 FQGNSA. CDR3 length: 15 amino acids. CDR3 protein: CASSLPSGTSDTQNF. CDR3 DNA sequence: TGTGCCAGCAGCTTACCCAGCGGGACATCAGATACGCAGAATTTT.

In this sample, this clonotype turned up a few times. The V and J genes are TRBV3-1 and TRBJ2-2; D not resolved. The CDR3 spans 11 residues. CDR1 is LGHDT, CDR2 YNNKEL, per germline (reference sequence). Trimming stripped 10 bases from V and 5 bases from J, with 8 bases between. In DNA form, the CDR3 reads TGTGCCACCCGGACGACCGGGGAGCTGTTTTTT. Its translation: CATRTTGELFF.

The chain uses TRBV5-1 and TRBJ2-7, with 8 bases matching TRBD1. This CDR3 comprises 14 residues. V gave up 4 bases and J gave up 3 bases; unmatched junction bases: 6. From germline, CDR1 is SGHRS and CDR2 YFSETQ. The CDR3 spells CASSTGDRYYEQYF. The CDR3 DNA is TGCGCCAGCAGCACGGGGGACAGGTACTACGAGCAGTACTTC.

The chain recombines TRBV28 with TRBJ1-6, with D tentatively TRBD1 (5 bases). The germline V and J ends were trimmed by 6 bases and 5 bases, with 8 bases remaining between them. Per the germline V gene, CDR1 is MDHEN and CDR2 is SYDVKM. The length of the CDR3 is 13 residues. The CDR3 nucleotides read TGTGCCAGCAGGGGACTCCATAATTCACCCCTCCACTTT. Amino acid sequence: CASRGLHNSPLHF.

V and J are TRBV12-3 or TRBV12-4 and TRBJ1-6; 8 bases are shared with TRBD1. This CDR3 is 15 amino acids long. Trimming cost V 6 bases and J 7 bases; bases outside gene matches: 8. This CDR3 reads CASSLTGAENSPLHF. The CDR3 DNA reads as TGTGCCAGCAGCCTGACAGGGGCAGAGAATTCACCCCTCCACTTT.

This clonotype was observed a handful of times. V gene TRBV12-3 or TRBV12-4 combines with J gene TRBJ2-1; 13 nucleotides match TRBD2. With V trimmed by 5 bases and J by 10 bases, 5 bases remained unmatched. CDR3 length: 14 amino acids. The CDR3 nucleotides read TGTGCCAGCAGTCCCGGGACTAGCGGGGCCGAGCAGTTCTTC. Its protein is CASSPGTSGAEQFF.

The chain combines TRBV27 with TRBJ2-7; 10 nucleotides align to TRBD1. The CDR3 consists of 16 residues. V shed 8 bases, J shed 0 bases, and the junction held 10 bases outside the gene matches. Germline lookup yields CDR1 MNHEY and CDR2 SMNVEV (reference sequence). CDR3 nucleotides: TGTGCCAGCCTGGGACAGGGGCTTGCTAGCTCCTACGAGCAGTACTTC. It yields the protein CASLGQGLASSYEQYF.

This clonotype was detected only a few times. The J gene is TRBJ2-5, the V gene TRBV12-3 or TRBV12-4; 8 bases line up with TRBD1. The CDR3 sequence is 13 residues long. V trimming: 4 bases; J trimming: 5 bases; junction bases outside the gene matches: 3. CDR3 residues: CASSWTGRETQYF. The CDR3 DNA reads TGTGCCAGCAGTTGGACAGGGCGGGAGACCCAGTACTTC.

V is TRBV7-2 and J is TRBJ2-7; TRBD2 might be the D (6 bases). V gave up 1 base and J gave up 6 bases, with 13 bases separating them. The CDR3 totals 14 residues. Germline CDR1 reads SGHTA; CDR2 reads FQGNSA. This chain's CDR3 is CASSLVSGGAEQYF. The CDR3 DNA reads as TGTGCCAGCAGCTTAGTTTCAGGCGGGGCCGAGCAGTACTTC. Full variable domain (missing parts from reference TRBV7-2 and TRBJ2-7): GAGVSQSPSNKVTEKGKDVELRCDPISGHTALYWYRQSLGQGLEFLIYFQGNSAPDKSGLPSDRFSAERTGGSVSTLTIQRTQQEDSAVYLCASSLVSGGAEQYFGPGTRLTVT.

The rearrangement uses TRBV5-1 and TRBJ2-3; 9 nucleotides match TRBD2. J gave up 2 bases and V 3 bases, and 4 bases lay outside the gene matches. Germline V gene sequence: CDR1 SGHRS, CDR2 YFSETQ. The CDR3 spans 15 residues. The DNA of the CDR3 is TGCGCCAGCAGCTCCGGCGGGGGGGACACAGATACGCAGTATTTT. Amino acid sequence: CASSSGGGDTDTQYF.

The rearrangement uses TRBV18 and TRBJ2-1; 7 nucleotides line up with TRBD2. Germline V lookup: CDR1 KGHSH, CDR2 LQKENI. CDR3 length: 15 residues. The V segment lost 2 bases and the J segment 1 base; nucleotides outside the gene matches: 2. The CDR3 region is CASSPDGGSYNEQFF. CDR3 DNA: TGTGCCAGCTCACCAGACGGGGGGTCCTACAATGAGCAGTTCTTC.

This clonotype was seen a handful of times. The chain employs TRBV5-1 and TRBJ2-7; D is unresolved. The germline gives CDR1 SGHRS, CDR2 YFSETQ. This CDR3 has 13 amino acids. V lost 1 base, J lost 7 bases, and 12 bases lay in between. DNA for the CDR3: TGCGCCAGCAGCTTGACCGGGTTACCGGAGCAGTACTTC. Translated: CASSLTGLPEQYF.

This clonotype was detected a few times. V usage is TRBV4-3 and J usage is TRBJ2-5, with 8 bases matching TRBD1. Germline CDR1 is LGHNA and CDR2 is YSLEER. Unmatched junction bases numbered 7, after V lost 0 bases and J lost 7 bases. CDR3 length equals 15 residues. The CDR3 DNA sequence: TGCGCCAGCAGCCAAGATAAGACAGGGGCCAGGACCCAGTACTTC. As protein: CASSQDKTGARTQYF.

This chain uses TRBV20-1 with TRBJ1-5; 7 bases are shared with TRBD1. Germline loops: CDR1 DFQATT, CDR2 SNEGSKA (reference sequence). After removal of 3 bases from V and 1 base from J, the junction contained 3 bases not matched to a gene. The CDR3 runs 14 residues. DNA for the CDR3: TGCAGTGCTAGGGAGGGGGCAAGCAATCAGCCCCAGCATTTT. It is translated as CSAREGASNQPQHF.

V is TRBV28 and J is TRBJ1-2; the D gene is possibly TRBD1 (6 bases). In germline, CDR1 is MDHEN, CDR2 SYDVKM. Deletions cut 3 bases from V and 3 bases from J, with 11 bases between. The CDR3 is 14 amino acids. DNA of the CDR3: TGTGCCAGCAGTTTCTCAAGGACAGACTATGGCTACACCTTC. The encoded protein is CASSFSRTDYGYTF.